A single sample gave rise to the 20 T cell receptor beta chains below, sequenced in a study of blood T cell repertoires in COVID-19. Data came from immunoSEQ multiplex PCR; TCRdb stores just in-frame clones and leaves some out. Of 140,000 or so clones listed, roughly 87% are singletons. The sequenced sample consisted of peripheral blood. The receptor set was obtained from a woman aged 45-59 years with acute or convalescent COVID-19.

V usage is TRBV5-8 and J usage is TRBJ2-1; 11 positions agree with TRBD2. Germline CDR1 is SGHTS and CDR2 is YDEGEE. CDR3 size: 15 residues. V dropped 5 bases and J dropped 10; count of bases not matched to a gene: 11. The CDR3 sequence: CASSLAGGPPTEQFF. CDR3 nucleotides: TGTGCCAGCAGTCTAGCGGGAGGCCCACCCACGGAGCAGTTCTTC.

J is TRBJ2-5 and V is TRBV10-1; D is unclear. The V gene lost 2 bases and the J gene lost 1 base, with 5 bases spanning the gap. Germline CDR1 is WNHNN and CDR2 is SYGVQD (reference sequence). This CDR3 is built from 13 residues. CDR3: CASSESFQETQYF. DNA for the CDR3: TGCGCCAGCAGTGAGAGCTTCCAAGAGACCCAGTACTTC.

This chain joins TRBV30 and TRBJ2-7; TRBD2 aligns across 9 bases. The V gene's germline CDR1 is GTSNPN and CDR2 SVGIG (reference sequence). The CDR3 runs 15 residues. V was clipped by 0 bases and J by 4 bases; unmatched bases: 7. CDR3 sequence: CAWSVRWLAGYEQYF. The DNA for the CDR3 is TGTGCCTGGAGTGTAAGATGGCTAGCGGGGTACGAGCAGTACTTC.

The chain has TRBV7-3 and TRBJ2-5, with D perhaps TRBD1 (6 bases). The CDR3 extends over 14 amino acids. The V end was cut by 5 bases, the J end by 9 bases, with 19 bases between. The germline V gene has CDR1 SGHTA and CDR2 FQGTGA. This CDR3 is CASSPRAGVGSQYF. The DNA for the CDR3 is TGTGCCAGCAGCCCGCGTGCAGGGGTGGGCTCCCAGTACTTC.

The chain has TRBV19 and TRBJ2-6, with a possible D match to TRBD2 (5 bases). V dropped 3 bases and J dropped 4 bases, with 16 bases sitting between them. The CDR3 runs to 17 residues. Germline values: CDR1 LNHDA, CDR2 SQIVND (reference sequence). CDR3 amino acids: CASSIQVLVAGANVLTF. The CDR3 DNA follows: TGTGCCAGTAGTATTCAGGTCTTAGTAGCGGGGGCCAACGTCCTGACTTTC.

The rearrangement joins TRBV6-5 to TRBJ1-2; D is perhaps TRBD1 (5 bases). Between the trimmed V and J ends, which lost 5 bases and 7 bases, there was a span of 11 bases. This CDR3 is built from 12 residues. CDR1 MNHEY and CDR2 SVGAGI come from the germline V gene. CDR3 protein: CASSPRAAGYTF. CDR3 nucleotide sequence: TGTGCCAGCAGTCCCAGGGCTGCTGGCTACACCTTC.

This sequence joins TRBV6-5 and TRBJ1-1; TRBD1 matches at 9 bases. Germline lookup yields CDR1 MNHEY and CDR2 SVGAGI. This CDR3 comprises 12 residues. J was trimmed by 10 bases and V by 4 bases; bases with no gene match: 4. The CDR3 protein is CASSSPDRGAFF. The CDR3 nucleotides read TGTGCCAGCAGTTCCCCGGACAGGGGAGCTTTCTTT.

The genes are TRBV27 and TRBJ1-3; D remains unclear. Trimming took off 7 bases at V and 0 bases at J, with 16 bases between the two ends. The CDR3 consists of 16 residues. Germline loops: CDR1 MNHEY, CDR2 SMNVEV (reference sequence). CDR3 residues: CASTISGRDSGNTIYF. The CDR3 DNA is TGTGCCAGCACTATATCCGGACGGGACTCTGGAAACACCATATATTTT.

This chain uses TRBV5-8 with TRBJ2-1; D perhaps matches TRBD1 (6 bases). V was shortened by 3 bases and J by 2 bases, with 15 bases between the two germline ends. This CDR3 is built from 16 residues. CDR1 SGHTS and CDR2 YDEGEE come from the germline V gene. The CDR3 DNA reads TGTGCCAGCAGCTACAGGGCGGCCTCTACCTACAATGAGCAGTTCTTC. Protein: CASSYRAASTYNEQFF. The full variable domain, with the rest looked up from reference TRBV5-8 and TRBJ2-1, is EAGVTQSPTHLIKTRGQQATLRCSPISGHTSVYWYQQALGLGLQFLLWYDEGEERNRGNFPPRFSGRQFPNYSSELNVNALELEDSALYLCASSYRAASTYNEQFFGPGTRLTVL.

The CDR3 reads CASSELAGSYEQYF. The CDR3, as DNA: TGTGCCAGCAGCGAACTAGCGGGATCCTACGAGCAGTACTTC. The gene calls are TRBV9 and TRBJ2-7, with 10 bases lining up with TRBD2. This CDR3 has 14 amino acids. V lost 3 bases and J lost 1; bases outside the gene matches: 1. The germline CDR1 and CDR2 sequences are SGDLS and YYNGEE.

This chain connects TRBV6-1 to TRBJ1-2; no reliable D call. Germline lookup yields CDR1 MNHNS and CDR2 SASEGT. The CDR3 is 15 amino acids. V lost 2 bases and J 4 bases, leaving 14 bases between the germline ends. This CDR3 reads CASSERYEGTYGYTF. CDR3 nucleotide sequence: TGTGCCAGCAGTGAAAGGTACGAGGGAACCTATGGCTACACCTTC.

The CDR3 protein is CATSGRGARGEQFF. Here the CDR3 DNA reads TGTGCCACCAGTGGACGGGGGGCTAGGGGGGAGCAGTTCTTC. The rearrangement uses TRBV24-1 and TRBJ2-1; D may be TRBD2 (7 bases). CDR1 KGHDR and CDR2 SFDVKD come from the germline V gene. Trimming shortened V by 5 bases and J by 10 bases, and 17 bases separated the two germline ends. The CDR3 sequence is 14 residues long.

V and J are TRBV29-1 and TRBJ1-5; 8 positions match TRBD1. Trimming at V came to 7 bases and at J to 5 bases, leaving 4 bases not matched to a gene. CDR1 and CDR2 (germline): SQVTM, ANQGSEA. The CDR3 totals 12 residues. The CDR3 loop reads CSAGQGDQPQHF. Here the CDR3 DNA reads TGCAGCGCCGGACAGGGAGATCAGCCCCAGCATTTT.

The chain is built from TRBV7-3 and TRBJ2-1; the match to TRBD2 covers 8 bases. This CDR3 is built from 15 residues. The ends lost 5 bases at V and 4 bases at J; junction bases unmatched: 7. CDR1 and CDR2 (germline): SGHTA, FQGTGA. The CDR3 DNA reads TGTGCCAGCAGCCCATTAGCGGGACGGTACAATGAGCAGTTCTTC. Its protein product is CASSPLAGRYNEQFF.

V is TRBV24-1 and J is TRBJ2-2; 10 bases are a match to TRBD2. The V segment lost 6 bases and the J segment 0 bases; nucleotides outside the gene matches: 6. Germline values: CDR1 KGHDR, CDR2 SFDVKD. The CDR3 has 17 amino acids. In DNA form, the CDR3 reads TGTGCCACCAGTCGACTAGCGGGCACTCCGAACACCGGGGAGCTGTTTTTT. Residues: CATSRLAGTPNTGELFF.

This clone was seen just once. This same CDR3 is encoded by further DNA sequences in the sample. The chain is built from TRBV11-2 and TRBJ2-3; the match to TRBD2 covers 14 bases. The trim removed 5 bases at V and 2 bases at J, leaving 6 bases unmatched. CDR1 and CDR2 (germline): SGHAT, FQNNGV. The CDR3 totals 17 residues. Written as DNA, the CDR3 is TGTGCCAGCAGCCTAGGACTAGCGGGGGGCTACACAGATACGCAGTATTTT. As protein: CASSLGLAGGYTDTQYF.

CDR3: CASSLGPEAFF. For the CDR3, the DNA is TGTGCCAGCAGTCTGGGGCCTGAAGCTTTCTTT. V and J are TRBV27 and TRBJ1-1; D is perhaps TRBD1 (5 bases). The V end was cut by 5 bases, the J end by 6 bases, with 7 bases between. From germline, CDR1 is MNHEY and CDR2 SMNVEV (reference sequence). The CDR3 is made up of 11 amino acids.

The gene calls are TRBV5-6 and TRBJ1-2, with 8 nucleotides matching TRBD1. The CDR3 loop spans 14 amino acids. Trimming removed 0 bases from V and 4 bases from J; junction bases left unmatched: 2. Germline V CDR1 and CDR2: SGHDT, YYEEEE. Here the CDR3 reads CASSLGQGSYGYTF. The CDR3 bases are TGTGCCAGCAGCTTGGGACAGGGGAGCTATGGCTACACCTTC.

The chain uses TRBV6-5 and TRBJ2-1; TRBD1 aligns across 10 bases. CDR1 and CDR2 (germline): MNHEY, SVGAGI. Unmatched junction bases numbered 9, after V lost 5 bases and J lost 8 bases. The CDR3 has 15 amino acids. The CDR3 loop reads CASSNRDRGFDEQFF. The CDR3 DNA is TGTGCCAGCAGTAACCGGGACAGGGGTTTCGATGAGCAGTTCTTC.

This chain uses TRBV20-1 with TRBJ1-2; 9 bases line up with TRBD1. Germline values: CDR1 DFQATT, CDR2 SNEGSKA (reference sequence). The trim removed 3 bases at V and 7 bases at J, leaving 6 bases unmatched. This CDR3 spans 13 amino acids. The CDR3: CSASTGGASGYTF. The CDR3, as DNA: TGCAGTGCTAGTACAGGGGGCGCATCTGGCTACACCTTC.